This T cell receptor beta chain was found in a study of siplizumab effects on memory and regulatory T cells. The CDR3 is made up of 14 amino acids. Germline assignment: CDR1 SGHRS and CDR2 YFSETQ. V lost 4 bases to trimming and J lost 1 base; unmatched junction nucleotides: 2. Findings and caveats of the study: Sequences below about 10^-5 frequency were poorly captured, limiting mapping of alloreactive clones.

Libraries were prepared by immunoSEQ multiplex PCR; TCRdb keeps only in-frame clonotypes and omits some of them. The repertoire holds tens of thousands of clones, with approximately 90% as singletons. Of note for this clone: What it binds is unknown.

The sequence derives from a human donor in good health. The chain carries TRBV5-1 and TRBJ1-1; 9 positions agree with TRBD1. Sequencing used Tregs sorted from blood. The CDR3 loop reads CASSVDRGNTEAFF. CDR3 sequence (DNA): TGCGCCAGCAGCGTGGACAGGGGGAACACTGAAGCTTTCTTT.